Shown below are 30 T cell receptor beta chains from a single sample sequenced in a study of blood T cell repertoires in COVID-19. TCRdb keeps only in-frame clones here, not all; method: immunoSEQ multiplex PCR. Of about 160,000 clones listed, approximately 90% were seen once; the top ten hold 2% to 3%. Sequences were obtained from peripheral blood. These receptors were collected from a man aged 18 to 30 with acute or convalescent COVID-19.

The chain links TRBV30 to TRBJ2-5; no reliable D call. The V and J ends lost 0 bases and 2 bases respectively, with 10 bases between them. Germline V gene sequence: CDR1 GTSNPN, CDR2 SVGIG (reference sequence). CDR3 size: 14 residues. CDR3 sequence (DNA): TGTGCCTGGAGTGTACGCAGTTATCAAGAGACCCAGTACTTC. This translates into CAWSVRSYQETQYF.

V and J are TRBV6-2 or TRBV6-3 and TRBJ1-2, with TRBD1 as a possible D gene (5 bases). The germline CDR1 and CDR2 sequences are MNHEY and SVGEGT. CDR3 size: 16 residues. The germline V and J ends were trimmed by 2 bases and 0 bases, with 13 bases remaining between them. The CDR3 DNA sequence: TGTGCCAGCAGTTACACTCTGTCAGGGTCTAACTATGGCTACACCTTC. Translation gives CASSYTLSGSNYGYTF.

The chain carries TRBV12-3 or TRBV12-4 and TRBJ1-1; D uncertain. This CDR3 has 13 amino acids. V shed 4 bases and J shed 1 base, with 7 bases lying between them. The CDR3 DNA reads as TGTGCCAGCAGTTGGAGCACGAACACTGAAGCTTTCTTT. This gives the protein CASSWSTNTEAFF.

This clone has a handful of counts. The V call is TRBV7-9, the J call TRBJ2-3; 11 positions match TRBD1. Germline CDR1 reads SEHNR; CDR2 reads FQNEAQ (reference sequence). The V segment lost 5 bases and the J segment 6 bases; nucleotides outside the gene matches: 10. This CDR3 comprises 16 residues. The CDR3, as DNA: TGTGCCAGCAGCGCAAGGACAGGGGGCGATTCGGATACGCAGTATTTT. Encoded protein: CASSARTGGDSDTQYF.

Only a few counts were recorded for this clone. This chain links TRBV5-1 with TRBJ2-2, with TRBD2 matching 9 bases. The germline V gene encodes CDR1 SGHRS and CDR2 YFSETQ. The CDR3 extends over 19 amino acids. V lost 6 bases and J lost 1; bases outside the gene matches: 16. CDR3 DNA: TGCGCCAGCATCGAGGGTAGCGGGAGTCGATTAGGGAACACCGGGGAGCTGTTTTTT. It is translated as CASIEGSGSRLGNTGELFF.

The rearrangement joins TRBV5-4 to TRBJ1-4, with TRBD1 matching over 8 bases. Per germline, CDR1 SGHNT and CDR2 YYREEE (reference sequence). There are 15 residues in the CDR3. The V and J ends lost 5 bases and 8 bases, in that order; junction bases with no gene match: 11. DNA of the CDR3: TGTGCCAGCAGTTCAGGGGGCGAGATGGGGGAAAAACTGTTTTTT. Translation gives CASSSGGEMGEKLFF.

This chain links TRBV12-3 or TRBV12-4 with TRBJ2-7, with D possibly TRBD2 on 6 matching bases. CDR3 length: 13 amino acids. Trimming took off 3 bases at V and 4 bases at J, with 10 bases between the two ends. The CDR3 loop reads CASSLNSGYEQYF. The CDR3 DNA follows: TGTGCCAGCAGTTTGAATAGCGGATACGAGCAGTACTTC.

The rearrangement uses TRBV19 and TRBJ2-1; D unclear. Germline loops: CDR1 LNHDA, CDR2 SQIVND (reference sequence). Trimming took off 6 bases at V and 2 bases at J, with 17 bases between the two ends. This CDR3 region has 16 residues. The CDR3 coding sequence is TGTGCCAGTAGACAGAGTGGATTTTCCCCCTACAATGAGCAGTTCTTC. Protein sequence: CASRQSGFSPYNEQFF.

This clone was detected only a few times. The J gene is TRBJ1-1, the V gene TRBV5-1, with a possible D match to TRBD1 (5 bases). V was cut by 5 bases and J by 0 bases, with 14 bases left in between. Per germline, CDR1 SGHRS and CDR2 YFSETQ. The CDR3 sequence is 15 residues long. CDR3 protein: CASSVLQGMNTEAFF. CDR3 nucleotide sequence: TGCGCCAGCAGTGTCTTGCAGGGTATGAACACTGAAGCTTTCTTT.

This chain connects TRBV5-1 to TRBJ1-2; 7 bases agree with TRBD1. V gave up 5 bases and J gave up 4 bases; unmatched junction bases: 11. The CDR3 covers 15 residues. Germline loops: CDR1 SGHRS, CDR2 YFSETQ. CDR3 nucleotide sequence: TGCGCCAGCAGGCCCGGGACAGCCATCCCCTATGGCTACACCTTC. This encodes CASRPGTAIPYGYTF.

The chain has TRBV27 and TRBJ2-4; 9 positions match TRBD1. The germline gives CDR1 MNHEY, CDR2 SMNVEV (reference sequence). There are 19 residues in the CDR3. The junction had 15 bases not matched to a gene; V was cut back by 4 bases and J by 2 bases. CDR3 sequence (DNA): TGTGCCAGCAGTTCCTGGGTGAGGGGACAGGGAACTTCCAAAAACATTCAGTACTTC. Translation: CASSSWVRGQGTSKNIQYF.

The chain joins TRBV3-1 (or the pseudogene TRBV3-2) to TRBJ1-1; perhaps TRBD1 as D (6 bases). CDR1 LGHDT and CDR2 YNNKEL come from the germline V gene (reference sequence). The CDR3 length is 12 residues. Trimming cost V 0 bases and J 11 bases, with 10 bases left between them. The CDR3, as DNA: TGTGCCAGCAGCCAAGAGGGGGCCGGGGCTTTCTTT. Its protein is CASSQEGAGAFF.

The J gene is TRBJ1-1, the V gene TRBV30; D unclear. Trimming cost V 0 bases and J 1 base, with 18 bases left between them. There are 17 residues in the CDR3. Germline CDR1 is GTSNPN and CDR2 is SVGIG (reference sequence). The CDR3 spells CAWSVKRFGRRNTEAFF. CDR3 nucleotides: TGTGCCTGGAGTGTTAAACGCTTTGGGAGGAGGAACACTGAAGCTTTCTTT.

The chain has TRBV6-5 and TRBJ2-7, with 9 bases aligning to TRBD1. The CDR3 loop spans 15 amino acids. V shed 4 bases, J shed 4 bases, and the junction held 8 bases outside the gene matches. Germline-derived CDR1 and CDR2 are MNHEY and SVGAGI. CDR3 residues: CASSSTGTGTYEQYF. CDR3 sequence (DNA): TGTGCCAGCAGTTCCACCGGGACAGGGACTTACGAGCAGTACTTC.

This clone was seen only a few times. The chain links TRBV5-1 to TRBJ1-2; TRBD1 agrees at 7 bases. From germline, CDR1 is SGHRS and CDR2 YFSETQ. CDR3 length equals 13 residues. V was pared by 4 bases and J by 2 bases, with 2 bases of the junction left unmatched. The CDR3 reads CASSTGENYGYTF. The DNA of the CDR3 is TGCGCCAGCAGCACAGGGGAGAACTATGGCTACACCTTC.

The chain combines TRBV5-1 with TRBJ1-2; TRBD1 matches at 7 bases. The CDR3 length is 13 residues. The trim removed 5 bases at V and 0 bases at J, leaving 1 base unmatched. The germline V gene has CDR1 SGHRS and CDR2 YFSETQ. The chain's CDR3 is CASRTGTNYGYTF. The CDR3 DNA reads TGCGCCAGCAGGACAGGGACTAACTATGGCTACACCTTC. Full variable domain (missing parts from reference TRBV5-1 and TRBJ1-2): KAGVTQTPRYLIKTRGQQVTLSCSPISGHRSVSWYQQTPGQGLQFLFEYFSETQRNKGNFPGRFSGRQFSNSRSEMNVSTLELGDSALYLCASRTGTNYGYTFGSGTRLTVV.

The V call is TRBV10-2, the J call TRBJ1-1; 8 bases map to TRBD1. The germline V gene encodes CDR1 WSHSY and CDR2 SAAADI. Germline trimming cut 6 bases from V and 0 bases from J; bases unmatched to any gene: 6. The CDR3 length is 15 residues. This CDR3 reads CASRDQGAMNTEAFF. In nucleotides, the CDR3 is TGCGCCAGCAGGGACCAGGGGGCGATGAACACTGAAGCTTTCTTT.

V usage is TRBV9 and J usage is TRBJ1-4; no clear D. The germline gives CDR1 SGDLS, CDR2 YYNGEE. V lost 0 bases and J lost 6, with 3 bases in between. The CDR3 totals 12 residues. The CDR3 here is CASSVGDEKLFF. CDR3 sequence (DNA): TGTGCCAGCAGCGTAGGCGATGAAAAACTGTTTTTT.

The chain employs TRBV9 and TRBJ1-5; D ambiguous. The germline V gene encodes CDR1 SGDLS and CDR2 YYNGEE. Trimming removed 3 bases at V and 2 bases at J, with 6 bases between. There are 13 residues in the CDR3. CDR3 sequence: CASSGSGNQPQHF. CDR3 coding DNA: TGTGCCAGCAGCGGGAGCGGCAATCAGCCCCAGCATTTT.

CDR3 region: CASTPGTPGRNEQFF. The CDR3 DNA sequence: TGCGCCAGCACGCCCGGGACACCGGGAAGGAATGAGCAGTTCTTC. The rearrangement links TRBV5-1 to TRBJ2-1, with D possibly matching TRBD1 (6 bases). Germline CDR1 and CDR2: SGHRS and YFSETQ. Trimming pared 6 bases from V and 7 bases from J, leaving 20 bases between. The CDR3 runs 15 residues.

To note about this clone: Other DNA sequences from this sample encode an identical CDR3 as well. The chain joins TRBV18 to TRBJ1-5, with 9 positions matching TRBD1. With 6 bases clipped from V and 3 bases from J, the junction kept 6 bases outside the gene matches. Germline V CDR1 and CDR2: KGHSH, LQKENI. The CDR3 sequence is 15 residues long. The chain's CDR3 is CASSPGTGNNQPQHF. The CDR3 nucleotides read TGTGCCAGCTCCCCCGGGACAGGGAACAATCAGCCCCAGCATTTT.

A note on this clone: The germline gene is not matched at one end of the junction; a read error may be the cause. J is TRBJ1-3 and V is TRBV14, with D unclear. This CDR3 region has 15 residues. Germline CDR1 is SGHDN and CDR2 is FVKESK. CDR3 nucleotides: TGTGCCAGCACCCAACGCGGAAGCTCTGGAAACACCATATATTTT. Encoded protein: CASTQRGSSGNTIYF.

The CDR3 spells CASSGFSGTARGETQYF. The DNA for the CDR3 is TGTGCCAGCAGTGGATTCTCCGGGACAGCAAGGGGAGAGACCCAGTACTTC. The chain employs TRBV25-1 and TRBJ2-5, with 7 bases matching TRBD1. Germline lookup yields CDR1 MGHDK and CDR2 SYGVNS. J gave up 4 bases and V 4 bases, and 15 bases lay outside the gene matches. The CDR3 loop spans 17 amino acids.

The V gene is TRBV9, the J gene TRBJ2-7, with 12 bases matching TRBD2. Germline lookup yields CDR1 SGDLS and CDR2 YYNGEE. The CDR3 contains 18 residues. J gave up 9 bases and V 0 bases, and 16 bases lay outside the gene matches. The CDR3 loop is CASSVGLPQTSGRIRQYF. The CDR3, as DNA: TGTGCCAGCAGCGTAGGTCTCCCTCAGACTAGCGGGAGAATCCGGCAGTACTTC.

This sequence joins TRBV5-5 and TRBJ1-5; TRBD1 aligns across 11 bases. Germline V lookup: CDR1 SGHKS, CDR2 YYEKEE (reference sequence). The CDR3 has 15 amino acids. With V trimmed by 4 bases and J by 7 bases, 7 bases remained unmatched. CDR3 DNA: TGTGCCAGCAGCCCCGGGGACAGGGGGAACCAGCCCCAGCATTTT. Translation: CASSPGDRGNQPQHF.

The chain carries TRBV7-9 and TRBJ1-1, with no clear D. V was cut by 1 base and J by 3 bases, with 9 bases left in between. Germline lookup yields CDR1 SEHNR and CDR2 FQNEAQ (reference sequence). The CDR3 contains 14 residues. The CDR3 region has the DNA TGTGCCAGCAGCTTAGAAGCCGGTGACACTGAAGCTTTCTTT. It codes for CASSLEAGDTEAFF.

This CDR3 is CASSLDPGASDSGANVLTF. In DNA form, the CDR3 reads TGCGCCAGCAGCTTAGATCCAGGGGCTTCAGACTCTGGGGCCAACGTCCTGACTTTC. The rearrangement joins TRBV5-1 to TRBJ2-6; a weak D match, TRBD1 (6 bases). Trimming removed 2 bases at V and 0 bases at J, with 18 bases between. Germline CDR1 SGHRS, CDR2 YFSETQ. The CDR3 is 19 amino acids.

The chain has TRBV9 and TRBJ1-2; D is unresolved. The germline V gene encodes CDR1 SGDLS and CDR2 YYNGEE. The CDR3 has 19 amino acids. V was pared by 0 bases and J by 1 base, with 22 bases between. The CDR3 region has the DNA TGTGCCAGCAGCGTAGATGGTGGAGGGAGGATTTTAATTAACTATGGCTACACCTTC. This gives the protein CASSVDGGGRILINYGYTF. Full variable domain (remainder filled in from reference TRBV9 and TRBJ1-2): DSGVTQTPKHLITATGQRVTLRCSPRSGDLSVYWYQQSLDQGLQFLIQYYNGEERAKGNILERFSAQQFPDLHSELNLSSLELGDSALYFCASSVDGGGRILINYGYTFGSGTRLTVV.

The CDR3: CASSRDRGPEQYF. The CDR3 DNA reads as TGTGCCAGCAGCCGGGACAGGGGGCCCGAGCAGTACTTC. V and J are TRBV25-1 and TRBJ2-7; TRBD1 aligns across 12 bases. This CDR3 has 13 amino acids. Germline V gene data show CDR1 as MGHDK and CDR2 as SYGVNS. Unmatched junction bases numbered 3, after V lost 6 bases and J lost 6 bases.

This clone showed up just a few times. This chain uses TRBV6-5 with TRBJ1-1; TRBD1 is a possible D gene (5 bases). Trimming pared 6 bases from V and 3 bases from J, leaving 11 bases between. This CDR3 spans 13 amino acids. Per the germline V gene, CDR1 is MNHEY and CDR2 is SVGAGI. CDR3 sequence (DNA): TGTGCCAGCAGCCAGACAGCATACACTGAAGCTTTCTTT. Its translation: CASSQTAYTEAFF.